A single T cell receptor beta chain is shown here with its context. Its antigen is not known. At one end the junction does not follow the germline gene, possibly because of a read error. CDR1 and CDR2 (germline): SQVTM, ANQGSEA. The CDR3 has 12 residues. Here immunoSEQ multiplex PCR was the method, and the copy in TCRdb shows in-frame clones only, minus some. The sample consists of approximately 13,000 clones, around 79% of them appearing once. This sample stems from a study of T cell repertoires in ileal Crohn's disease. Notes on the study in general: Every patient over 26.8% clonality showed endoscopic recurrence. Active smokers at surgery had more clonal expansions than non-smokers.

The sample consisted of ileal tissue. This clonotype was sampled from an adult with Crohn's disease. The V and J genes are TRBV29-1 and TRBJ1-6; TRBD1 is a possible D gene (6 bases). This CDR3 is CSVAVGPGVFYF. In DNA form, the CDR3 reads TGCAGCGTTGCGGTAGGGCCAGGGGTGTTCTACTTT.